The source of this TCR beta chain is a study of somatic mutations in cytotoxic T cells in rheumatoid arthritis. Points from the study as a whole: An increase in CD8+ clonality with age was seen in rheumatoid arthritis patients but not in healthy controls.

About this clone: What it binds is unknown.

Each population, CD4+ and CD8+ cells, was isolated by positive magnetic bead selection and checked for purity by flow cytometry. TCRdb's table, derived via immunoSEQ multiplex PCR, lists solely in-frame clones and lacks some. The sample lists approximately 17,000 clones; about four fifths were seen once. CDR3 size: 14 residues. V was pared by 3 bases and J by 0 bases, with 6 bases between. Germline V gives CDR1 LNHDA, CDR2 SQIVND (reference sequence). The J gene is TRBJ1-3, the V gene TRBV19, with D tentatively TRBD1 (5 bases). Sequenced input: CD8+ T cells sorted from blood. This receptor was obtained from an adult with rheumatoid arthritis. CDR3 sequence (DNA): TGTGCCAGTAGTATCGGGGGCTCTGGAAACACCATATATTTT. It yields the protein CASSIGGSGNTIYF.